Below, one T cell receptor (beta chain) is given with its context. This specimen comes from a study of CD8 T cells in Susac syndrome. Unmatched junction bases numbered 5, after V lost 5 bases and J lost 5 bases. CDR3 length: 13 amino acids. The germline V gene has CDR1 SQVTM and CDR2 ANQGSEA. In contrast to the negatively isolated CD8+ and CD4+ T cells, TEMRA cells were FACS-enriched. RNA, at roughly 0.45 to 1 ug, was reverse transcribed with random hexamers. MiXCR, applied by TCRdb to the immunoSEQ multiplex PCR reads, yields one record per CDR3 protein. Of about 210,000 distinct CDR3 sequences detected, about 94% appear once; the ten largest clones hold about 0.14%.

The sequence came from a human donor with Susac syndrome. Sequencing was performed on CD4+ T cells from PBMCs. V gene TRBV29-1 combines with J gene TRBJ2-1; 8 bases line up with TRBD2. The DNA of the CDR3 is TGCAGCGTTTATAAGCGGGGGAACAATGAGCAGTTCTTC. Protein sequence: CSVYKRGNNEQFF.